This T cell receptor beta chain was identified during a study of beta chain features in type 1 diabetes. Study-level background: Researchers looked at fewer than 120,000,000 sorted cells across all samples.

Germline CDR1 and CDR2: SGHNT and YYREEE (reference sequence). The trim removed 0 bases at V and 6 bases at J, leaving 4 bases unmatched. The CDR3 spans 14 residues. All of the isolated RNA was reverse transcribed, so expressed TCRB transcripts were sequenced. Sequenced naive, central memory and regulatory T cell samples produced an average of about 3.57 million reads. Sequencing used immunoSEQ multiplex PCR; TCRdb keeps in-frame clones, though not all of them. The sample contains about 170,000 clones, less than 10% of which appear only once. In regard to this clone: The target antigen is unknown.

Study results and caveats: Patients with Type 1 diabetes showed moderately but significantly shorter TCRB CDR3s in all four CD4+ subsets.

This sequence originates from a man aged 18 to 30 with type 1 diabetes. The sequenced material came from central memory CD4+ T cells from blood. The J gene is TRBJ2-7, the V gene TRBV5-4; 9 nucleotides match TRBD2. The CDR3 nucleotides read TGTGCCAGCAGCTTGGGCGGGAGGGCCGGCGAGCAGTACTTC. Translated, it gives CASSLGGRAGEQYF.